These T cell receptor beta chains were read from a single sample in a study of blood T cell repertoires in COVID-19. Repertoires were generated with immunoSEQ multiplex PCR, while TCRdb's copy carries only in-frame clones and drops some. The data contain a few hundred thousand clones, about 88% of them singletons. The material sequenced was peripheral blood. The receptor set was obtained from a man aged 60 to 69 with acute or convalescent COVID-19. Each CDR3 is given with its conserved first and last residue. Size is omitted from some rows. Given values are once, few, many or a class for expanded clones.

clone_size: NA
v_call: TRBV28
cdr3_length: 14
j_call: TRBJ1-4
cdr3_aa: CASSPRATNEKLFF

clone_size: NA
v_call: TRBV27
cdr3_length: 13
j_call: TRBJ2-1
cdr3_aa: CASRDRAYNEQFF

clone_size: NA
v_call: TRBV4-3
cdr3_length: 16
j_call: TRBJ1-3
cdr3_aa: CASSQDPAGSGNTIYF

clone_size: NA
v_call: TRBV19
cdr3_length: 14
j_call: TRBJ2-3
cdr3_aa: CASSIGRNTDTQYF

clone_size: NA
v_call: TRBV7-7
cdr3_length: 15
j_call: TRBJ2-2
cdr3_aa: CASSLYSGGTGELFF

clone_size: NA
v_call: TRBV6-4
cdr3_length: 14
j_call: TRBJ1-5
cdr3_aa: CASSVEGGNQPQHF

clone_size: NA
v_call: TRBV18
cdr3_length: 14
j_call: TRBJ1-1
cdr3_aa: CASSPLSGSTEAFF

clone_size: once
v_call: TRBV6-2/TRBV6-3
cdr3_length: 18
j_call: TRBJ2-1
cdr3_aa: CASSYPLVLAGNVNEQFF

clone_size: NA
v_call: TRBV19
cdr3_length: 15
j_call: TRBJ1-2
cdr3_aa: CASSIGGRTNYGYTF

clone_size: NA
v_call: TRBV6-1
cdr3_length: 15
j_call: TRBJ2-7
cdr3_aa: CASSEALRQRVEQYF

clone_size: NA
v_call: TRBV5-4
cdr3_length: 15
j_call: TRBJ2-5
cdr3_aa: CASSLAGTSQETQYF

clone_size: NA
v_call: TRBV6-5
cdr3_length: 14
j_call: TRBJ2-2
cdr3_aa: CASSPQGLDGELFF

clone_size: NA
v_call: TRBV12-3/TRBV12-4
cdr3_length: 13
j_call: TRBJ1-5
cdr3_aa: CASSLKGQQPQHF

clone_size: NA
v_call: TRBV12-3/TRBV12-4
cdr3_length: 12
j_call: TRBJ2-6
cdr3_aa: CASQLGANVLTF

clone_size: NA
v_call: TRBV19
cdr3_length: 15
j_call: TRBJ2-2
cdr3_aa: CASSTRGGNTGELFF

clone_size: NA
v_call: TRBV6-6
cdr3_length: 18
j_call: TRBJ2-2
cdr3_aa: CASSLLAGGPTNTGELFF

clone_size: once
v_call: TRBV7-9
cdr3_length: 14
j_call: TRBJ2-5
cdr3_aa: CASSPSGAQETQYF

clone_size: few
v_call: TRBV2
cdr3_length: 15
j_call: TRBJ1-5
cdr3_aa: CASSAGGGRYQPQHF

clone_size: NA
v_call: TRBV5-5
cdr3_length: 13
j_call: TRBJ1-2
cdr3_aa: CASSLTGARGYTF

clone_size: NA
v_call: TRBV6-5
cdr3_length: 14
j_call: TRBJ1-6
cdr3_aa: CASSLGHLGSPLHF

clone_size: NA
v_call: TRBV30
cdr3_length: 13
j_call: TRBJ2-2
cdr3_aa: CAWSHTNTGELFF

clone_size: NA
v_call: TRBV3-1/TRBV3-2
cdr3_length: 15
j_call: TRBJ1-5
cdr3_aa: CASSQGPGLKQPQHF

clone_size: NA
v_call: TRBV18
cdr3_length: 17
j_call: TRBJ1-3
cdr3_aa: CASSPPTTGPGGNTIYF

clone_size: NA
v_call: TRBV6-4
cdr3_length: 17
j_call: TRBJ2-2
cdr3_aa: CASSPTSGGLNTGELFF

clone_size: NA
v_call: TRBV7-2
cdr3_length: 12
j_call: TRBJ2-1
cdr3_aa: CASSLTRNEQFF

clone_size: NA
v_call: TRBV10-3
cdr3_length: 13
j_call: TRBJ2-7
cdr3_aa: CAIRSGGSYEQYF

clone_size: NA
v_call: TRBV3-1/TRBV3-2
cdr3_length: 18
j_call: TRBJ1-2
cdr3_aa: CASSQDGAWTGGRYGYTF

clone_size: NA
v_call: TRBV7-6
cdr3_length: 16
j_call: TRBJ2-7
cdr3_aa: CASSAVGRGGSYEQYF

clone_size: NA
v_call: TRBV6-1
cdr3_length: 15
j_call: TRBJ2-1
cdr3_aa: CASSETSAGNNEQFF

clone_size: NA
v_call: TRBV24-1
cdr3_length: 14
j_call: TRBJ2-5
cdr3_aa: CATSNSGTQETQYF

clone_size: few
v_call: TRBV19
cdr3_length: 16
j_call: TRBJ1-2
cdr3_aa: CASNPAQGRSREVYTF

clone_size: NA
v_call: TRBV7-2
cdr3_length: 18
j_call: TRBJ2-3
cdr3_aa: CASSRGTPGLAVGDTQYF

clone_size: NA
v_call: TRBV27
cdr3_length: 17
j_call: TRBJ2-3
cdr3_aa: CASSLLLGGQGTDTQYF

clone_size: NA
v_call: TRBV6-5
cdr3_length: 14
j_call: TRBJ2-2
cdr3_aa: CASRAGAGTGELFF

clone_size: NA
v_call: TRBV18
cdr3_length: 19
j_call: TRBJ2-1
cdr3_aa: CASSSTPGLAGRSYNEQFF

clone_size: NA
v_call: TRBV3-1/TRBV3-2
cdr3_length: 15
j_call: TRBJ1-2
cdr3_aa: CASSLQGRVVYGYTF

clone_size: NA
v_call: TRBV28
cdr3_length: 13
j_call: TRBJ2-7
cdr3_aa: CASSGQENYEQYF

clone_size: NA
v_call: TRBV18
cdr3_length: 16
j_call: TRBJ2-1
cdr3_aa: CASSQKLAGGLNEQFF

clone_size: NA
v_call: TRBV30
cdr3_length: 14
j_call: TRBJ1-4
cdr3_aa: CAWSHGTGNEKLFF

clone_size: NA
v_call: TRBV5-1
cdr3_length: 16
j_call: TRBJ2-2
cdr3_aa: CASSPAGARGTGELFF

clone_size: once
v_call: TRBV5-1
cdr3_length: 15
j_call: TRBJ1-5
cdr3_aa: CASSLSGGMGQPQHF

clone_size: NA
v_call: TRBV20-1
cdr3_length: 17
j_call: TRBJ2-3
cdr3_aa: CSASPLDSLISTDTQYF

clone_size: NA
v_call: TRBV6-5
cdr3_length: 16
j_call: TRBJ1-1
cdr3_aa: CASSYSPGQLNTEAFF

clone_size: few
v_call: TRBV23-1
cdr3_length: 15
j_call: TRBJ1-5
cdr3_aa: CASSQFPAGDQPQHF

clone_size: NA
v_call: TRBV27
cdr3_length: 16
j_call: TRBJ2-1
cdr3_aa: CASSIYRLAGGNEQFF

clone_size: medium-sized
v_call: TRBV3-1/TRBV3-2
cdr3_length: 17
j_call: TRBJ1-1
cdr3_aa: CASSQAQGGRRKTEAFF

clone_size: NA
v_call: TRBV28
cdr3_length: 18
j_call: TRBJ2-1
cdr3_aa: CASSVTGLAVTSYNEQFF

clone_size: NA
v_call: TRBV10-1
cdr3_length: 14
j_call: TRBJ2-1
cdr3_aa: CASSDFDRDNEQFF

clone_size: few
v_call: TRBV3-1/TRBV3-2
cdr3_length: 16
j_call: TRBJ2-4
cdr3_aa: CASSQEVAGGRDIQYF

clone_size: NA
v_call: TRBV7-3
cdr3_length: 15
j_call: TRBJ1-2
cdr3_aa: CASSPGQGHNYGYTF

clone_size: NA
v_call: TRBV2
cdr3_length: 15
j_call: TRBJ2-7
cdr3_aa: CASSEEAGVGDEQYF

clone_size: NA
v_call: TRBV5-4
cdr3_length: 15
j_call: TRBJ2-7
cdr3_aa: CASSWGGPGSYEQYF

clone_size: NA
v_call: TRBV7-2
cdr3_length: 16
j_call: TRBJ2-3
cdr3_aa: CASSSGFGGGTDTQYF

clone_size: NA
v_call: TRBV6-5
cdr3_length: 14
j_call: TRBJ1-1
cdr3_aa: CASTSPGRVTEAFF

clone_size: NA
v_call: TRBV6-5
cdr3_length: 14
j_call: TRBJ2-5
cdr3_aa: CASSQPGLKETQYF

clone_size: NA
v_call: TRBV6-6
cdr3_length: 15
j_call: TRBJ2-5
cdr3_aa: CASRQGQGRVETQYF

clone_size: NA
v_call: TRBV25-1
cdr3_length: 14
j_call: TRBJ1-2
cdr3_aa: CASNPGGSSYGYTF

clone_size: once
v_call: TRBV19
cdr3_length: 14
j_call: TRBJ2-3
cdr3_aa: CASSTQGARDTQYF

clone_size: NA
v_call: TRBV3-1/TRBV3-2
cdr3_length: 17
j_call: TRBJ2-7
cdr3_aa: CASSPLISRTGTYEQYF

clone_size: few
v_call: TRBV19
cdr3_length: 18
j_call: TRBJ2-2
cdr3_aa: CASTNTFGTAGSTGELFF